Each of the 27 T cell receptor beta chains below was sequenced from the same sample in a study of post-analysis software for immune sequencing data. The study's findings and limits: Controls had lower frequencies than patients of 4 or 5 TRBV segments, which included TRBV5-6, TRBV5-1 and TRBV20-1.

Their antigens remain unidentified. Carried by the TCR beta cDNA libraries were unique molecular identifiers. TCRdb reprocessed the PCR reads via MiXCR and lists one record per CDR3 protein. The sample lists about 770,000 distinct CDR3 sequences; approximately 44% were seen once. The sample consisted of blood. Every receptor here comes from a girl aged 10-17 years with multiple sclerosis.

This clonotype has just a few counts. V usage is TRBV5-1 and J usage is TRBJ2-1, with D unclear. Germline CDR1 reads SGHRS; CDR2 reads YFSETQ. The V gene lost 6 bases and the J gene lost 4 bases, with 14 bases spanning the gap. The CDR3 covers 14 residues. The CDR3 sequence: CASTPGGLYNEQFF. CDR3 bases: TGCGCCAGCACCCCAGGCGGTTTATACAATGAGCAGTTCTTC.

The chain couples TRBV29-1 to TRBJ2-3; 7 bases map to TRBD2. Unmatched junction bases numbered 13, after V lost 4 bases and J lost 0 bases. The CDR3 is 17 residues long. Looked up from germline, CDR1 is SQVTM and CDR2 is ANQGSEA. This CDR3 reads CSVAFWGGSPSTDTQYF. The CDR3 region has the DNA TGCAGCGTTGCGTTTTGGGGCGGGAGCCCCAGCACAGATACGCAGTATTTT.

This clonotype occurred a few times. The rearrangement links TRBV10-3 to TRBJ1-5; D possibly corresponds to TRBD1 (6 bases). This CDR3 comprises 12 residues. V dropped 6 bases and J dropped 6 bases, with 9 bases sitting between them. Germline V CDR1 and CDR2: ENHRY, SYGVKD. The CDR3 reads CAIRAQGQPQHF. The CDR3 DNA follows: TGTGCCATCAGGGCACAGGGTCAGCCCCAGCATTTT.

The chain joins TRBV28 to TRBJ1-1; D is possibly TRBD1 (5 bases). This CDR3 has 18 amino acids. Trimming left V 7 bases short and J 3 bases short, with 27 bases between. Germline loops: CDR1 MDHEN, CDR2 SYDVKM. In DNA form, the CDR3 reads TGTGCCAGCACCCCCCCCACTTTTCCGACAGAGACGGACACTGAAGCTTTCTTT. Its translation: CASTPPTFPTETDTEAFF.

With respect to this clonotype: One junction end disagrees with the germline gene, perhaps due to a read error. The V gene is TRBV3-1, the J gene TRBJ2-1; D may be TRBD1 (5 bases). CDR1 and CDR2 (germline): LGHDT, YNNKEL (reference sequence). The CDR3 loop spans 14 amino acids. The CDR3, as DNA: TGCGCCAGCAGCCCAACAGGAAAGTACAATGAGCAGTTCTTC. Its translation: CASSPTGKYNEQFF.

The V call is TRBV27, the J call TRBJ1-2, with D unclear. Trimming shortened V by 5 bases and J by 1 base, and 8 bases separated the two germline ends. CDR3 size: 13 residues. Per germline, CDR1 MNHEY and CDR2 SMNVEV (reference sequence). CDR3 sequence reads: CASSNGINYGYTF. DNA for the CDR3: TGTGCCAGCAGTAATGGTATTAACTATGGCTACACCTTC.

The sample holds one count of this clonotype. The rearrangement joins TRBV25-1 to TRBJ1-1; no clear D. Trimming took 6 bases from V and 4 from J, leaving 21 bases between them. The CDR3 loop spans 16 amino acids. Germline assignment: CDR1 MGHDK and CDR2 SYGVNS. The CDR3: CASRETMGENFTEAFF. The CDR3 DNA reads TGTGCCAGCAGGGAAACGATGGGCGAGAACTTCACTGAAGCTTTCTTT.

In the case of this clonotype: The junction departs from the called germline gene at one end, perhaps through a read error. CDR3 protein: CASSLTSGGASSYSEQFF. The CDR3 DNA follows: TGCGCCAGCAGCCTGACTAGCGGGGGGGCGAGCTCCTACAGTGAGCAGTTCTTC. This chain uses TRBV5-1 with TRBJ2-1, with 14 nucleotides matching TRBD2. Germline lookup yields CDR1 SGHRS and CDR2 YFSETQ. This CDR3 comprises 18 residues.

V and J are TRBV12-3 or TRBV12-4 and TRBJ1-1; TRBD1 is a possible D gene (5 bases). Trimming shortened V by 3 bases and J by 6 bases, and 23 bases separated the two germline ends. The length of the CDR3 is 17 residues. CDR3 bases: TGTGCCAGCAGTTTGGAGTTGGGGGTGGGGGTGTTGGCTGAAGCTTTCTTT. Amino acid sequence: CASSLELGVGVLAEAFF.

This clonotype was recorded at least ten times. This chain joins TRBV12-3 or TRBV12-4 and TRBJ2-6, with D unclear. The CDR3 extends over 12 amino acids. Deletions cut 6 bases from V and 4 bases from J, with 4 bases between. The CDR3 coding sequence is TGTGCCAGCAGCCCAGGGGCCAACGTCCTGACTTTC. Translation gives CASSPGANVLTF.

The rearrangement uses TRBV20-1 and TRBJ2-3; 7 positions agree with TRBD2. With 6 bases clipped from V and 5 bases from J, the junction kept 8 bases outside the gene matches. Germline V CDR1 and CDR2: DFQATT, SNEGSKA (reference sequence). The CDR3 runs to 13 residues. Here the CDR3 reads CSALSGLGDTQYF. In nucleotides, the CDR3 is TGCAGTGCCCTTAGCGGGTTGGGAGATACGCAGTATTTT.

This clonotype was counted once. The chain recombines TRBV3-1 with TRBJ1-4; no clear D. The CDR3 contains 15 residues. Trimming removed 0 bases from V and 13 bases from J, with 18 bases in between. Germline V gives CDR1 LGHDT, CDR2 YNNKEL (reference sequence). The CDR3 nucleotides read TGTGCCAGCAGCCAAGATTTGAACAGAGGAAGAGGACTGTTTTTT. This encodes CASSQDLNRGRGLFF.

The V gene is TRBV7-2, the J gene TRBJ2-7; D uncertain. TRBJ2-5 matches the DNA end more closely, so the J call is doubtful. CDR1 and CDR2 (germline): SGHTA, FQGNSA. There are 11 residues in the CDR3. The CDR3 DNA reads as TGTGCCAGCAGTCTTACTGCGACCCAGTACTTC. Translating it yields CASSLTATQYF.

This clonotype came up a few times. CDR3 in DNA: TGTGCCAGCAGCGAATATGGCGGGAGTTCGTACGAGCAGTACTTC. Translating gives CASSEYGGSSYEQYF. This chain joins TRBV9 and TRBJ2-7, with TRBD2 identical over 7 bases. The CDR3 consists of 15 residues. The J segment lost 4 bases and the V segment lost 3 bases, leaving 10 bases of the junction unmatched. In germline, CDR1 is SGDLS, CDR2 YYNGEE. Combining the CDR3 with reference TRBV9 and TRBJ2-7 gives the whole variable domain DSGVTQTPKHLITATGQRVTLRCSPRSGDLSVYWYQQSLDQGLQFLIQYYNGEERAKGNILERFSAQQFPDLHSELNLSSLELGDSALYFCASSEYGGSSYEQYFGPGTRLTVT.

This clonotype was seen more than once but under ten times. The gene calls are TRBV18 and TRBJ2-4; 10 nucleotides agree with TRBD2. CDR3 length: 18 amino acids. CDR1 and CDR2 from the germline V gene are KGHSH and LQKENI. V dropped 3 bases and J dropped 3; count of bases not matched to a gene: 11. The CDR3 loop is CASSPRASGSRGKNIQYF. The DNA of the CDR3 is TGTGCCAGCTCACCGCGGGCTAGCGGGAGTAGGGGCAAAAACATTCAGTACTTC.

This clonotype was counted between two and nine times. The V gene is TRBV6-1, the J gene TRBJ2-5, with 7 bases aligning to TRBD2. The CDR3 has 13 amino acids. V dropped 4 bases and J dropped 5; count of bases not matched to a gene: 4. Germline assignment: CDR1 MNHNS and CDR2 SASEGT. CDR3 protein: CASSGREGETQYF. The CDR3 DNA is TGTGCCAGCAGTGGCAGGGAGGGTGAGACCCAGTACTTC.

This clonotype was recorded a few times. The CDR3 here is CASSREGTLIGEQYF. CDR3 DNA sequence: TGTGCCAGCAGTCGGGAGGGGACACTAATCGGCGAGCAGTACTTC. The chain uses TRBV7-2 and TRBJ2-5; 8 nucleotides line up with TRBD2. The DNA end lines up better with TRBJ2-7; the J call may be wrong. The germline CDR1 and CDR2 sequences are SGHTA and FQGNSA. The CDR3 runs to 15 residues.

This clonotype was recorded a few times. V gene TRBV12-3 or TRBV12-4 combines with J gene TRBJ1-2; a possible D gene is TRBD1 (5 bases). Trimming pared 7 bases from V and 2 bases from J, leaving 14 bases between. The CDR3 length is 14 residues. CDR3 nucleotides: TGTGCCAGCAACCTAGGGCGACAGAACTATGGCTACACCTTC. Amino acids: CASNLGRQNYGYTF.

This rearrangement joins TRBV13 to TRBJ2-3, with 9 positions matching TRBD2. V lost 5 bases and J lost 6; bases outside the gene matches: 9. Germline assignment: CDR1 PRHDT and CDR2 FYEKMQ (reference sequence). The CDR3 is made up of 15 amino acids. The CDR3 DNA is TGTGCCAGCAGCCTCGGACTAGCGAGTTCGGATACGCAGTATTTT. It encodes CASSLGLASSDTQYF.

The CDR3 nucleotides read TGCAGTGCCTCGGTACAGGGGAGCTATGGCTACACCTTC. Protein product: CSASVQGSYGYTF. The chain joins TRBV20-1 to TRBJ1-2, with 7 bases identical to TRBD1. Germline V gives CDR1 DFQATT, CDR2 SNEGSKA (reference sequence). J was trimmed by 4 bases and V by 6 bases; bases with no gene match: 8. The CDR3 covers 13 residues.

The sample holds a few counts of this clonotype. The chain is built from TRBV6-6 and TRBJ2-7; the D gene could be TRBD1 or TRBD2 (5 bases each). This CDR3 spans 15 amino acids. CDR1 MNHNY and CDR2 SVGAGI come from the germline V gene (reference sequence). The V gene lost 4 bases and the J gene lost 2 bases, with 15 bases spanning the gap. The chain's CDR3 is CASSFGTPAAYEQYF. The CDR3 region has the DNA TGTGCCAGCAGTTTCGGGACGCCAGCTGCCTACGAGCAGTACTTC.

Many counts were recorded for this clonotype. V is TRBV6-1 and J is TRBJ1-4; D is unresolved. V lost 6 bases and J lost 4, with 9 bases in between. CDR3 length: 13 residues. Per germline, CDR1 MNHNS and CDR2 SASEGT. The CDR3 DNA reads as TGTGCCAGCAGCCAGGCAATTAATGAAAAACTGTTTTTT. This gives the protein CASSQAINEKLFF.

The chain combines TRBV15 with TRBJ1-4; the D is unclear. Germline loops: CDR1 LNHNV, CDR2 YYDKDF (reference sequence). The CDR3 loop spans 15 amino acids. Trimming took off 3 bases at V and 8 bases at J, with 16 bases between the two ends. The CDR3 reads CATSRLWEGGEKLFF. CDR3 coding DNA: TGTGCCACCAGCAGGTTGTGGGAGGGCGGAGAAAAACTGTTTTTT. The complete variable domain, with remaining parts taken from reference TRBV15 and TRBJ1-4, reads DAMVIQNPRYQVTQFGKPVTLSCSQTLNHNVMYWYQQKSSQAPKLLFHYYDKDFNNEADTPDNFQSRRPNTSFCFLDIRSPGLGDTAMYLCATSRLWEGGEKLFFGSGTQLSVL.

The gene calls are TRBV11-2 and TRBJ1-1; a possible D gene is TRBD1 (6 bases). The V gene lost 4 bases and the J gene lost 0 bases, with 12 bases spanning the gap. From germline, CDR1 is SGHAT and CDR2 FQNNGV. The CDR3 is 15 residues long. The CDR3 coding sequence is TGTGCCAGCAGCTCGCACAGGGCGCTGAACACTGAAGCTTTCTTT. Its protein product is CASSSHRALNTEAFF.

The chain has TRBV20-1 and TRBJ2-5, with D perhaps TRBD2 (5 bases). Germline CDR1 DFQATT, CDR2 SNEGSKA (reference sequence). V lost 0 bases, J lost 1 base, and 12 bases lay in between. This CDR3 region has 15 residues. This CDR3 is CSARDPRRLQETQYF. The CDR3 DNA sequence: TGCAGTGCTAGAGATCCTAGGAGGCTCCAAGAGACCCAGTACTTC.

The chain joins TRBV3-1 to TRBJ2-1; 9 bases map to TRBD2. This CDR3 has 18 residues. Germline trimming cut 1 base from V and 8 bases from J; bases unmatched to any gene: 15. CDR1 is LGHDT and CDR2 is YNNKEL in the germline V gene (reference sequence). CDR3 nucleotides: TGTGCCAGCAGCCAAGTGTGGTGGCGGGAGGGCCAGTCGGATGAGCAGTTCTTC. Protein product: CASSQVWWREGQSDEQFF.

The V and J genes are TRBV20-1 and TRBJ2-4; maybe TRBD2 (7 bases). The V gene's germline CDR1 is DFQATT and CDR2 SNEGSKA (reference sequence). Trimming pared 2 bases from V and 13 bases from J, leaving 27 bases between. The CDR3 extends over 16 amino acids. The CDR3: CSARTSGLAVKGEQYF. The CDR3 DNA follows: TGCAGTGCTAGAACCTCTGGGCTAGCGGTGAAGGGGGAGCAGTACTTC.